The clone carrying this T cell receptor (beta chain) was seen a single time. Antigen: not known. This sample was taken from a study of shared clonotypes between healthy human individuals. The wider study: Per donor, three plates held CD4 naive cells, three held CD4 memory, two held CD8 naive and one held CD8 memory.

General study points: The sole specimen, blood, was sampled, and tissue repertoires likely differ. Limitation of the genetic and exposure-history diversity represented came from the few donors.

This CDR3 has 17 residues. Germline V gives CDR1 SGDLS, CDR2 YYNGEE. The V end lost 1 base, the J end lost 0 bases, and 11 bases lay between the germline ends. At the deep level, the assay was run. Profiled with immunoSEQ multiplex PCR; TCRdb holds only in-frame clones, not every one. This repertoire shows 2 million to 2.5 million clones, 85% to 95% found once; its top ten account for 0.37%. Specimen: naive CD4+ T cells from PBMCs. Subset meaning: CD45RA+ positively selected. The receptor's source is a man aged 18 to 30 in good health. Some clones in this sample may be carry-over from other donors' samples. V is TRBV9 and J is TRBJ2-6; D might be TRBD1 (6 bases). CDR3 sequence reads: CASSVSNRDSGANVLTF. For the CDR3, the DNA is TGTGCCAGCAGCGTAAGTAACAGGGACTCTGGGGCCAACGTCCTGACTTTC.